The entry below gives a single T cell receptor beta chain sequence along with its context. This sample includes further DNA sequences coding for the same CDR3. Per the authors' pipeline: ImmunoSEQ gave junction-only sequences without quality scores, so filtering differed. Sequencing used immunoSEQ multiplex PCR; TCRdb keeps in-frame clones, though not all of them. D and trimming were read from the DNA, whereas the V and J calls and clone size are those reported in that table. The top ten hold 0.5% to 0.65% of the sample, which has 950,000 to 1,100,000 clones, about 84% seen once. The entry originates in a study of shared clonotypes between healthy human individuals. Every one of the donors was a Caucasian adult that lived in Nashville, Tennessee. The receptor's source is a man aged 18 to 29 in good health. Some clones in this sample may be carry-over from other donors' samples. Sequencing was carried out using memory CD4+ T cells from PBMCs. Subset here: CD45RA-negative fraction.

CDR3 DNA: TGTGCCTGGAGTGTTACGGGCAATCAGCCCCAGCATTTT. This codes for CAWSVTGNQPQHF. V usage is TRBV30 and J usage is TRBJ1-5; D is undetermined. Germline V gene lookup returns CDR1 GTSNPN and CDR2 SVGIG (reference sequence). CDR3 length: 13 amino acids. V was trimmed by 0 bases and J by 2 bases, leaving 5 bases between them.